The 21 T cell receptor beta chains reported below all come from one sample, sequenced in a study of blood T cell repertoires in COVID-19. Method: immunoSEQ multiplex PCR; TCRdb's copy keeps in-frame clones and lacks some. The sample shows approximately 68,000 clones, 86% of them seen only once. Input material: peripheral blood. These receptors were collected from a woman in her sixties with acute or convalescent COVID-19.

This clone was counted only a few times. The rearrangement links TRBV28 to TRBJ2-7, with 8 bases matching TRBD2. The germline V gene encodes CDR1 MDHEN and CDR2 SYDVKM. The length of the CDR3 is 14 residues. V lost 7 bases, J lost 0 bases, and 5 bases stayed unmatched. CDR3 bases: TGTGCCAGCAATCCAGCGGGGGTCTCCTACGAGCAGTACTTC. It yields the protein CASNPAGVSYEQYF.

The genes are TRBV21-1 and TRBJ1-5. TRBV21-1 is an annotated pseudogene. This CDR3 is built from 17 residues. The chain's CDR3 is CASSPRGREDSNQPQHF. The CDR3 nucleotides read TGTGCCAGCAGCCCCCGAGGGAGGGAAGATAGCAATCAGCCCCAGCATTTT.

CDR3 loop: CASRETSGGFSGETQYF. The CDR3 DNA sequence: TGTGCCAGCAGAGAGACTAGCGGGGGTTTTTCGGGAGAGACCCAGTACTTC. V and J are TRBV25-1 and TRBJ2-5; 12 bases are shared with TRBD2. The V and J ends lost 6 bases and 4 bases, in that order; junction bases with no gene match: 12. The CDR3 contains 17 residues. CDR1 and CDR2 (germline): MGHDK, SYGVNS.

The rearrangement joins TRBV15 to TRBJ2-1; 7 bases line up with TRBD2. CDR3 length: 14 residues. CDR1 LNHNV and CDR2 YYDKDF come from the germline V gene (reference sequence). J gave up 5 bases and V 0 bases, and 1 base lay outside the gene matches. CDR3 protein: CATSRDLADNEQFF. CDR3 DNA sequence: TGTGCCACCAGCAGAGATCTAGCGGACAATGAGCAGTTCTTC. The full variable domain, completed using reference TRBV15 and TRBJ2-1, is DAMVIQNPRYQVTQFGKPVTLSCSQTLNHNVMYWYQQKSSQAPKLLFHYYDKDFNNEADTPDNFQSRRPNTSFCFLDIRSPGLGDTAMYLCATSRDLADNEQFFGPGTRLTVL.

The chain employs TRBV15 and TRBJ2-5; perhaps TRBD2 as D (5 bases). CDR3 size: 15 residues. Germline CDR1 LNHNV, CDR2 YYDKDF (reference sequence). The V end lost 0 bases, the J end lost 2 bases, and 10 bases lay between the germline ends. CDR3 sequence reads: CATSREVLGQETQYF. DNA for the CDR3: TGTGCCACCAGCAGAGAGGTACTAGGACAAGAGACCCAGTACTTC. Full variable domain (remainder filled in from reference TRBV15 and TRBJ2-5): DAMVIQNPRYQVTQFGKPVTLSCSQTLNHNVMYWYQQKSSQAPKLLFHYYDKDFNNEADTPDNFQSRRPNTSFCFLDIRSPGLGDTAMYLCATSREVLGQETQYFGPGTRLLVL.

The V call is TRBV6-5, the J call TRBJ2-3, with D unresolved. The CDR3 extends over 14 amino acids. In germline, CDR1 is MNHEY, CDR2 SVGAGI. Trimming removed 2 bases from V and 2 bases from J, with 8 bases in between. The CDR3 DNA is TGTGCCAGCAGTTACCTGGCCGTCACAGATACGCAGTATTTT. Protein sequence: CASSYLAVTDTQYF.

The chain uses TRBV7-2 and TRBJ2-6, with 7 nucleotides matching TRBD2. The CDR3 loop spans 16 amino acids. The germline V gene has CDR1 SGHTA and CDR2 FQGNSA. V gave up 5 bases and J gave up 4 bases; unmatched junction bases: 8. CDR3 in amino acids: CASSPDSGRGANVLTF. CDR3 nucleotides: TGTGCCAGCAGCCCCGATAGCGGGCGCGGGGCCAACGTCCTGACTTTC.

The chain employs TRBV28 and TRBJ1-1; no definite D call. Germline-derived CDR1 and CDR2 are MDHEN and SYDVKM. Between the trimmed V and J ends, which lost 8 bases and 5 bases, there was a span of 18 bases. This CDR3 spans 14 amino acids. CDR3 DNA sequence: TGTGCCAGCTCCCTTCGTGGCCCGGGAACTGAAGCTTTCTTT. This translates into CASSLRGPGTEAFF.

V is TRBV5-1 and J is TRBJ2-1; possibly TRBD2 for D (6 bases). The germline V gene encodes CDR1 SGHRS and CDR2 YFSETQ. This CDR3 has 16 amino acids. The V end lost 6 bases, the J end lost 4 bases, and 20 bases lay between the germline ends. The CDR3 nucleotides read TGCGCCAGCAACTCCGGGGCGGGGAGAATTTACAATGAGCAGTTCTTC. Its protein product is CASNSGAGRIYNEQFF. Variable domain in full (rest from reference TRBV5-1 and TRBJ2-1): KAGVTQTPRYLIKTRGQQVTLSCSPISGHRSVSWYQQTPGQGLQFLFEYFSETQRNKGNFPGRFSGRQFSNSRSEMNVSTLELGDSALYLCASNSGAGRIYNEQFFGPGTRLTVL.

V usage is TRBV7-9 and J usage is TRBJ2-5; a possible D gene is TRBD2 (6 bases). The CDR3 is 16 residues long. Germline CDR1 and CDR2: SEHNR and FQNEAQ (reference sequence). V shed 1 base and J shed 4 bases, with 16 bases lying between them. Here the CDR3 reads CASSLGGGNFLETQYF. The CDR3 region has the DNA TGTGCCAGCAGCTTAGGTGGAGGGAATTTTCTAGAGACCCAGTACTTC.

This clone was observed a single time. This chain links TRBV5-1 with TRBJ1-5, with no clear D. V was shortened by 4 bases and J by 5 bases, with 10 bases between the two germline ends. Per the germline V gene, CDR1 is SGHRS and CDR2 is YFSETQ. This CDR3 is built from 13 residues. This CDR3 is CASSPAPDQPQHF. The CDR3 DNA sequence: TGCGCCAGCAGCCCTGCACCAGATCAGCCCCAGCATTTT.

This rearrangement joins TRBV25-1 to TRBJ2-5, with a weak D call TRBD2 (6 bases). CDR1 is MGHDK and CDR2 is SYGVNS in the germline V gene. This CDR3 comprises 15 residues. V lost 2 bases to trimming and J lost 2 bases, with 12 bases between them. CDR3 coding DNA: TGTGCCAGCAGTGAAAACTATCGGGGGCAAGAGACCCAGTACTTC. As protein: CASSENYRGQETQYF.

The chain recombines TRBV10-2 with TRBJ2-5, with 15 bases lining up with TRBD2. The CDR3 sequence is 17 residues long. Germline CDR1 and CDR2: WSHSY and SAAADI. The V gene end was trimmed by 3 bases and the J gene end by 5 bases; junction bases not matched to a gene: 7. CDR3 in amino acids: CASSDTGTSGGRETQYF. Written as DNA, the CDR3 is TGCGCCAGCAGTGATACCGGGACTAGCGGGGGGAGGGAGACCCAGTACTTC.

The gene calls are TRBV19 and TRBJ1-4; a weak D match, TRBD1 (6 bases). The germline gives CDR1 LNHDA, CDR2 SQIVND (reference sequence). V lost 6 bases to trimming and J lost 5 bases, with 13 bases between them. The CDR3 sequence is 14 residues long. In nucleotides, the CDR3 is TGTGCCAGTAGACTCAGGGGCGCGAATGAAAAACTGTTTTTT. Translation gives CASRLRGANEKLFF.

The chain is built from TRBV15 and TRBJ2-7; D is unresolved. Trimming removed 0 bases from V and 3 bases from J, with 12 bases in between. The CDR3 length is 15 residues. Germline CDR1 and CDR2: LNHNV and YYDKDF (reference sequence). CDR3 bases: TGTGCCACCAGCAGAGATTTGGGCTTAGACTACGAGCAGTACTTC. Its protein is CATSRDLGLDYEQYF.

This clone was seen a handful of times. J is TRBJ2-7 and V is TRBV7-9; D may be TRBD2 (6 bases). The V end was cut by 3 bases, the J end by 2 bases, with 11 bases between. Germline CDR1 SEHNR, CDR2 FQNEAQ (reference sequence). CDR3 length: 14 amino acids. CDR3 sequence: CASSFSGPTYEQYF. Written as DNA, the CDR3 is TGTGCCAGCAGCTTTAGCGGCCCAACCTACGAGCAGTACTTC.

The table lists this clone with a count of one. V and J are TRBV7-9 and TRBJ2-1; 7 bases align to TRBD1. The V and J ends lost 6 bases and 8 bases, in that order; junction bases with no gene match: 16. CDR1 is SEHNR and CDR2 is FQNEAQ in the germline V gene (reference sequence). CDR3 length equals 16 residues. CDR3 sequence: CASSLTGVASDDEQFF. Written as DNA, the CDR3 is TGTGCCAGCAGTCTCACAGGGGTCGCTTCCGACGATGAGCAGTTCTTC.

The rearrangement links TRBV6-1 to TRBJ2-4; D perhaps matches TRBD2 (5 bases). V was clipped by 1 base and J by 9 bases, with 19 bases between them. From germline, CDR1 is MNHNS and CDR2 SASEGT. This CDR3 comprises 16 residues. The CDR3 loop reads CASSEVGSSGWSIQYF. In DNA, the CDR3 is TGTGCCAGCAGTGAAGTGGGTTCTTCGGGGTGGAGCATTCAGTACTTC.

J is TRBJ2-7 and V is TRBV3-1 (or the pseudogene TRBV3-2); D gene uncertain. V was trimmed by 0 bases and J by 3 bases, leaving 6 bases between them. Germline lookup yields CDR1 LGHDT and CDR2 YNNKEL (reference sequence). The CDR3 length is 13 residues. CDR3 in amino acids: CASSQDNGYEQYF. CDR3 DNA sequence: TGTGCCAGCAGCCAAGATAACGGCTACGAGCAGTACTTC.

This sequence joins TRBV6-5 and TRBJ1-2; 8 bases are shared with TRBD1. This CDR3 region has 15 residues. Trimming took 6 bases from V and 4 from J; bases not matched to a gene: 10. CDR1 is MNHEY, CDR2 SVGAGI, per germline. The DNA of the CDR3 is TGTGCCAGCAGACGCGGACAGGGCGAGAGCTATGGCTACACCTTC. Translation gives CASRRGQGESYGYTF.

The chain links TRBV5-1 to TRBJ2-7; D not resolved. CDR1 SGHRS and CDR2 YFSETQ come from the germline V gene. The germline V and J ends were trimmed by 0 bases and 5 bases, with 6 bases remaining between them. The CDR3 is 12 residues long. CDR3 residues: CASSLDNHEQYF. CDR3 in DNA: TGCGCCAGCAGCTTGGATAATCACGAGCAGTACTTC.